This is a list of T cell receptor beta chains from one sample in a study of blood T cell repertoires in COVID-19. Profiling relied on immunoSEQ multiplex PCR, and the TCRdb table lists in-frame clones only, not all of them. The sample lists around 250,000 clones, about 87% seen once, with around 3.1% in the top ten. Sequenced: PBMCs or T cells enriched from blood (not recorded which). These receptors were taken from a woman between 40 and 55 years old who had been exposed to COVID-19. The conserved cysteine and the conserved F or W are not part of the CDR3 here.

J	V	CDR3
TRBJ1-2	TRBV19	ASNIRDSSRFGYT
TRBJ2-1	TRBV2	ASSYVLAGGRNEQF
TRBJ2-4	TRBV3-1/TRBV3-2	ASSQEAGQGAKNIQY
TRBJ1-3	TRBV9	ASSAPGEAIY
TRBJ2-5	TRBV3-1/TRBV3-2	ASSQVSSGGAQETQY
TRBJ2-3	TRBV7-2	ASSPRTSLDTQY
TRBJ2-1	TRBV7-2	ASSLAGGRLEQF
TRBJ1-3	TRBV7-9	ASSPYYSGNTIY
TRBJ2-1	TRBV27	ASSLLLTHWNEQF
TRBJ2-2	TRBV9	ASSVVALSWELF
TRBJ2-1	TRBV27	ASSSGQGTYNEQF
TRBJ1-6	TRBV19	ASTPRQWAGGDSPLH
TRBJ2-5	TRBV28	ASSPRAGDKTQY
TRBJ1-6	TRBV7-9	ASRSDSLPLH
TRBJ1-5	TRBV6-2/TRBV6-3	ASSYPRAGKAQPQH
TRBJ2-1	TRBV20-1	SASTTPNSYNEQF
TRBJ2-5	TRBV24-1	ATRGGPQETQY
TRBJ1-1	TRBV12-3/TRBV12-4	ASTNRGSTEAF
TRBJ1-2	TRBV19	ASRYAPQVNYGYT
TRBJ2-2	TRBV10-3	AISATGVTGELF
TRBJ2-1	TRBV13	ASSFPSGRGNEQF
TRBJ1-1	TRBV13	ASRGQGVKAF
TRBJ2-7	TRBV4-3	ASSQDRGLYEQY
TRBJ2-2	TRBV14	ASSQGPNTGELF
TRBJ2-5	TRBV27	ASSTRWGEVETQY
TRBJ2-6	TRBV5-4	ASSLETDSGANVLT
TRBJ1-1	TRBV6-2/TRBV6-3	ASSRDRGSEAF
TRBJ1-1	TRBV3-1/TRBV3-2	ASSQARTEAF
TRBJ1-1	TRBV28	ASSRGGASTEAF
TRBJ2-7	TRBV9	ASSVASDRAYEQY
TRBJ1-1	TRBV5-8	ASSSRSTGRGSRRNTEAF
TRBJ2-1	TRBV6-1	ASSELSSGYNEQF
TRBJ2-7	TRBV3-1/TRBV3-2	ASSRSGNEQY
TRBJ1-2	TRBV28	ASREIKGQGINYGYT
TRBJ1-2	TRBV7-8	ASSGPQGIYGYT
TRBJ1-5	TRBV12-3/TRBV12-4	ASSFVDGEPQH
TRBJ1-1	TRBV6-5	ASSYDRGKVYTEAF
TRBJ1-4	TRBV3-1/TRBV3-2	ASSQGQGEREKLF
TRBJ2-7	TRBV7-9	ASSRNRAGVYEQY
TRBJ1-2	TRBV9	ASSAHRGTYGYT
TRBJ2-6	TRBV18	ASSPVPTGGYGANVLT
TRBJ1-5	TRBV19	ASSPIGSNQPQH
TRBJ1-6	TRBV5-5	ASSLQQGGYNSPLH
TRBJ1-1	TRBV18	ASSPSVQVNTEAF
TRBJ2-2	TRBV7-6	ASSLRTSGLYGELF
TRBJ1-2	TRBV2	ASRGQGGNGYT
TRBJ1-1	TRBV19	ASSIAGYTEAF
TRBJ2-7	TRBV18	ASSPATGSYEQY